This T cell receptor (beta chain) was found in a study of T cells in Graves' hyperthyroidism and ophthalmopathy. Stability of Graves' hyperthyroidism was defined as absent ophthalmopathy progression within 18 months. Criteria for exclusion of patients were uncontrolled infection, other autoimmune disease, pregnancy or lactation. Each diagnosis was grounded in clinical symptoms, serum thyroxine and TRAb, thyroid ultrasound, and orbital computed tomography. Cells are PBMCs isolated from around 9.4 ml of fresh blood. Amplified TCR beta CDR3 regions came from RNA transcripts. The TCR CDR3 first-round RT-PCR relied on the HTBI primer set. TCRdb re-called the multiplex PCR reads through MiXCR, storing one row per CDR3 protein. Among under 250,000 distinct CDR3 sequences, about a sixth were seen once, and the ten largest hold 53%. Germline-derived CDR1 and CDR2 are LNHDA and SQIVND (reference sequence). V lost 7 bases to trimming and J lost 10 bases; unmatched junction nucleotides: 13. The CDR3 length is 14 residues.

This chain uses TRBV19 with TRBJ2-1, with 7 bases lining up with TRBD2. The TCR was taken from a woman in her forties or fifties with Graves' hyperthyroidism. The sample was blood. CDR3 bases: TGTGCCAGTAAAGTCGGGCTAGCGGCTGGGGAGCAGTTCTTC. Its translation: CASKVGLAAGEQFF.